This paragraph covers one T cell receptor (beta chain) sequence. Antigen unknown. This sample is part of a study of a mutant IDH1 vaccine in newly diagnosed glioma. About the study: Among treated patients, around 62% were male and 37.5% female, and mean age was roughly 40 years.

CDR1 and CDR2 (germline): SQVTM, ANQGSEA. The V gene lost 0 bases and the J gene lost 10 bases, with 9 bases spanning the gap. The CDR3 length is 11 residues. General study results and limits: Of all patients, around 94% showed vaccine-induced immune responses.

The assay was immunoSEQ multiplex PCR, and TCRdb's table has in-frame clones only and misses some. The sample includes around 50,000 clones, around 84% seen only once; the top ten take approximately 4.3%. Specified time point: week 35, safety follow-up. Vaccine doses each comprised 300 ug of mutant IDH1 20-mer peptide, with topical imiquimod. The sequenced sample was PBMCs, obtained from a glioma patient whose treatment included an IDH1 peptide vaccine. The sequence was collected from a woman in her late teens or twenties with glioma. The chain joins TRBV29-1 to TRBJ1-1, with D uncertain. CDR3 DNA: TGCAGCGTTGAAGACTCCCTCAGAGCTTTCTTT. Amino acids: CSVEDSLRAFF.